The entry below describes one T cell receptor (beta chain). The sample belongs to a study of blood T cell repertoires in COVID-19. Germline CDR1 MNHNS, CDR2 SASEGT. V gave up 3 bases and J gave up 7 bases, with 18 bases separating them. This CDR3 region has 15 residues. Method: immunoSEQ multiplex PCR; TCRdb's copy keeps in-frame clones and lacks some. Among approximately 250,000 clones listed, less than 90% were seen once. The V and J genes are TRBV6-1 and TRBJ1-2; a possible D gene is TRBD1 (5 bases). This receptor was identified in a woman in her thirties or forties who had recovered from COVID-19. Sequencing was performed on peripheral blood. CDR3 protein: CASSDVKGSPSGYTF. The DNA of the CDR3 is TGTGCCAGCAGTGACGTGAAGGGGTCGCCTTCTGGCTACACCTTC.